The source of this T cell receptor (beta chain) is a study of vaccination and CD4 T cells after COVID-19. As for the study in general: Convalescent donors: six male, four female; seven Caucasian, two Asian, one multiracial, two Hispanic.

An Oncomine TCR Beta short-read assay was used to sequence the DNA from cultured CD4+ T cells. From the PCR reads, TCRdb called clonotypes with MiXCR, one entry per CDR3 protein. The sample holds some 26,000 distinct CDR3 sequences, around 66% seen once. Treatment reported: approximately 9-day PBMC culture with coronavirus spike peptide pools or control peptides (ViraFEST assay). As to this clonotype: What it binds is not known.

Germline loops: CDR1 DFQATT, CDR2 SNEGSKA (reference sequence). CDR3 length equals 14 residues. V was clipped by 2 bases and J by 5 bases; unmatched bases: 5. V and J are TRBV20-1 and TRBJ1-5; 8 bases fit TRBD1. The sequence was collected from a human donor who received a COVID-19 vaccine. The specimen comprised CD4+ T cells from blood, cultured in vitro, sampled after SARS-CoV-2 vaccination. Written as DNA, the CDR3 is TGCAGTGCTAGACAGGGGGCTCTCGATCAGCCCCAGCATTTT. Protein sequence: CSARQGALDQPQHF.